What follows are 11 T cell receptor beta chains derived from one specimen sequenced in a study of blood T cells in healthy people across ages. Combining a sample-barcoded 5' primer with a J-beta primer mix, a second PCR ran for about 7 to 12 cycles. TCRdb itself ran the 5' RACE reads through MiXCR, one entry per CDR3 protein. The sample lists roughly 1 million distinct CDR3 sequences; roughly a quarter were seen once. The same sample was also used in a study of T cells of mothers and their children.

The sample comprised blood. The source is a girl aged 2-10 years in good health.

Here the CDR3 reads CASGLPDSGANVLTF. CDR3 in DNA: TGCGCCAGCGGACTCCCGGACTCTGGGGCCAACGTCCTGACTTTC. The chain employs TRBV5-1 and TRBJ2-6, with a weak D call TRBD2 (5 bases). Germline CDR1 and CDR2: SGHRS and YFSETQ. The CDR3 runs to 15 residues. Trimming took 7 bases from V and 0 from J, leaving 11 bases between them.

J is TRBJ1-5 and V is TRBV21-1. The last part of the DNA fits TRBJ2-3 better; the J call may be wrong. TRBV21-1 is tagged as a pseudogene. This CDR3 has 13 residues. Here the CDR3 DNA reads TGTGCCATCTCCGGGACTAGCGGGAGTACGCAGTATTTT. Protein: CAISGTSGSTQYF.

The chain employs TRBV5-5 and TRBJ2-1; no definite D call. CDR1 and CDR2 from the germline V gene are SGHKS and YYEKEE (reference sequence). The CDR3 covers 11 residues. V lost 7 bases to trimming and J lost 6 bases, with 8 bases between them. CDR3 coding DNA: TGTGCCAGCGTCCGCTCCAATGAGCAGTTCTTC. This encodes CASVRSNEQFF. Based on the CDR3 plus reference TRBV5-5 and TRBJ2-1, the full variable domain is DAGVTQSPTHLIKTRGQQVTLRCSPISGHKSVSWYQQVLGQGPQFIFQYYEKEERGRGNFPDRFSARQFPNYSSELNVNALLLGDSALYLCASVRSNEQFFGPGTRLTVL.

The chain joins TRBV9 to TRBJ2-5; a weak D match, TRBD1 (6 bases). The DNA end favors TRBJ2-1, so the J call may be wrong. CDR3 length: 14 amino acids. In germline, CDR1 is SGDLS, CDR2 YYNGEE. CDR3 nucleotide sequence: TGTGCCAGCAGCGTGGGGGCCCTAGACGATGAGCAGTTCTTC. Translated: CASSVGALDDEQFF.

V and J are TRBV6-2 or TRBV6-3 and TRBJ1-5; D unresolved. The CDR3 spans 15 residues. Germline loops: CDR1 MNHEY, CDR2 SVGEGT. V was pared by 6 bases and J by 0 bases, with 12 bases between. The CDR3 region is CASRADRDSNQPQHF. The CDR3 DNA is TGTGCCAGCAGGGCGGATCGGGATAGCAATCAGCCCCAGCATTTT.

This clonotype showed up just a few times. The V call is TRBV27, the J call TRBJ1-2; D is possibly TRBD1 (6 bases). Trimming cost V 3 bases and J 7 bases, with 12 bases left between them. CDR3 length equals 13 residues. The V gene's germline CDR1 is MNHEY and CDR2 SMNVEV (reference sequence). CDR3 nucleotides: TGTGCCAGCAGTTTGGCTGCAGGGGCTGGCTACACCTTC. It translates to CASSLAAGAGYTF.

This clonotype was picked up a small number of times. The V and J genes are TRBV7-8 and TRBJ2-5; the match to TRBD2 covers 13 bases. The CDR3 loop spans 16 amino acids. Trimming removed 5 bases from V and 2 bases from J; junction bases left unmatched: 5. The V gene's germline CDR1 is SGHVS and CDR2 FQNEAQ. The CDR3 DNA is TGTGCCAGCAGCATACCACTAGCGGGGGGGCAAGAGACCCAGTACTTC. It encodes CASSIPLAGGQETQYF.

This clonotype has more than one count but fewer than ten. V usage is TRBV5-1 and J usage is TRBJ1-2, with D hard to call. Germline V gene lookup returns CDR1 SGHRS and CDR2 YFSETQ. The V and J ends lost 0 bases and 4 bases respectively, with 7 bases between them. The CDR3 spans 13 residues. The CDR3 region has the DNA TGCGCCAGCAGCTTGGATTATGGCTATGGCTACACCTTC. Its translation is CASSLDYGYGYTF.

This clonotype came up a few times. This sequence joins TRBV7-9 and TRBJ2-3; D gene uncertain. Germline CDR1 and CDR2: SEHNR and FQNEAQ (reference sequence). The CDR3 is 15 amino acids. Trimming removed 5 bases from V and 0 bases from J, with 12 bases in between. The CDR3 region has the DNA TGTGCCAGCAGCCGTCCTATCTTAAGCACAGATACGCAGTATTTT. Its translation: CASSRPILSTDTQYF.

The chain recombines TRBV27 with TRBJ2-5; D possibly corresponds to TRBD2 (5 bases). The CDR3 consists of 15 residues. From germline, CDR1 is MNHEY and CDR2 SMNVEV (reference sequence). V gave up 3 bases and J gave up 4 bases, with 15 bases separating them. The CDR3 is CASSFGQIGGETQYF. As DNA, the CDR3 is TGTGCCAGCAGTTTTGGGCAAATCGGAGGAGAGACCCAGTACTTC.

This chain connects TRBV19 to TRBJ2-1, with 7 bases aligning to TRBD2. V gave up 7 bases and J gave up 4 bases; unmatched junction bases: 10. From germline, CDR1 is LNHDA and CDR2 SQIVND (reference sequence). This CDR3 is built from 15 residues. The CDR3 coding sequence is TGTGCCAGTACCATAGTGGGGGGGAATTACAATGAGCAGTTCTTC. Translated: CASTIVGGNYNEQFF. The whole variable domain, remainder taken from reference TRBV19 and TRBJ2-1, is DGGITQSPKYLFRKEGQNVTLSCEQNLNHDAMYWYRQDPGQGLRLIYYSQIVNDFQKGDIAEGYSVSREKKESFPLTVTSAQKNPTAFYLCASTIVGGNYNEQFFGPGTRLTVL.